This TCR beta chain is drawn from a study of T cell clonotyping in hematopoietic cell transplantation (dated by TCRdb to the early 2020s). General notes on the study: A total of 130 to 150 blood samples were collected in the study from 35 consecutive transplant recipients and their related donors. Patients were recruited between 2015 and January 2017 and followed until September 2020 or death. What the research found in general, with its limitations: Sample size was limited, and cells were not sorted, so CD4 and CD8 repertoire contributions could not be separated. Only a small fraction of recipient repertoires overlapped donor repertoires, with over 97% appearing de novo at the given depth. Broader posttransplant TCR repertoire diversity was predicted by donor and pretransplant recipient Inverse Simpson Index values. After transplant, TCR diversity in recipients dropped, and pathologically expanded clonotypes increased progressively from day 30 to day 180.

Regarding this clone: Its target antigen remains unknown. The record has no base qualities; no much larger clone is one base away.

Blood samples for TCR beta sequencing were given by related transplant donors. Using Nuclei Lysis Solution, genomic DNA was extracted from unfractionated peripheral blood mononuclear cells that were either fresh or cryopreserved. V is cut by 4 bases and J by 7 bases, and the space between the germline ends is 17 bases. From the cysteine up to the phenylalanine, the CDR3 has a length of 14 residues. Only the CDR3 region is kept as DNA, spanning 42 bases read in frame from base 1. As encoded in the germline V gene, CDR1 is SGHDN while CDR2 is FVKESK. The immunoSEQ assay, a bias-controlled multiplex PCR with V- and J-specific primers, was used to amplify TCR beta CDR3 regions from genomic DNA. A second PCR step added a proprietary barcode and Illumina adapter sequences to the CDR3 amplicons. An Illumina MiSeq instrument was used for sequencing of the CDR3 libraries. On the authors' methods: immunoSEQ Analyzer 3.0 was used for export and quality control, with R Bioconductor and Immunarch used for downstream analyses. Only productive rearrangements within the normalized downsampled data set were used in the calculation of repertoire metrics. In the normalized cohort, clonotypes with more than 5 templates were defined as pathologically expanded. The Inverse Simpson Index served as the measure of repertoire diversity. To capture all clonotypes, CMV-specificity analyses were performed on the non-normalized data set. TCRdb's version of the immuneACCESS table is confined to in-frame rearrangements and falls short of the full clone set. An unresolved V gene accounts for under half of the shortfall where checked; the remainder is of unknown origin. The V and J calls and the clone size are those of that table, but D and trimming were determined from the DNA. The sample contains around 16,000 clones, under 90% of them found a single time. The leading ten clones occupy 2.5% to 3% of the sample.

The chain employs TRBV14 and TRBJ2-7; the D gene is possibly TRBD2, with 6 bases matching. Sequences were obtained from peripheral blood mononuclear cells. The TCR sequence derives from a man aged 45-65 years in good health. Some clones in this sample may be carry-over from other donors' samples. The CDR3 reads CASSRRFGGTEQYF. Read as DNA, the sequence is TGTGCCAGCAGCCGCAGATTCGGGGGTACGGAGCAGTACTTC. Outside the CDR3, residues come from the reference TRBV14 and TRBJ2-7 proteins, so the full variable domain is: EAGVTQFPSHSVIEKGQTVTLRCDPISGHDNLYWYRRVMGKEIKFLLHFVKESKQDESGMPNNRFLAERTGGTYSTLKVQPAELEDSGVYFCASSRRFGGTEQYFGPGTRLTVT.